Following are 15 T cell receptor beta chains from one sample sequenced in a study of T-cell reconstitution after alpha-beta-depleted transplantation in children. As it was prepared, the TCRbeta library received unique molecular identifiers. TCRdb reprocessed the PCR reads via MiXCR and lists one record per CDR3 protein. The sample contains some 600,000 distinct CDR3 sequences, roughly 13% of which appear only once. The specimen comprised PBMCs, mostly from graft donor cells, sampled 360 days after TCRalphabeta/CD19-depleted stem cell transplant. The receptors stem from a male patient under 18 who had a stem cell transplant for acute myeloid leukemia, so the T cells may come from the graft donor.

This clonotype appeared many times. The chain uses TRBV11-2 and TRBJ2-7, with TRBD1 as a possible D gene (6 bases). CDR3 length: 15 residues. V lost 4 bases to trimming and J lost 3 bases, with 16 bases between them. Germline V lookup: CDR1 SGHAT, CDR2 FQNNGV. CDR3 DNA sequence: TGTGCCAGCAGCTCCCAGGGGCTGAAGGGCTACGAGCAGTACTTC. It yields the protein CASSSQGLKGYEQYF.

This clonotype was recorded many times. A junction end diverges from the germline sequence, so it may reflect a read error. The chain carries TRBV7-7 and TRBJ2-1, with D perhaps TRBD1 (5 bases). Per the germline V gene, CDR1 is SSHAT and CDR2 is FNYEAQ (reference sequence). The CDR3 covers 14 residues. The CDR3 sequence: CASSLADSYNEQFF. The CDR3 DNA reads TGTGCTAGCAGCTTAGCCGACAGCTACAATGAGCAGTTCTTC.

This clonotype was detected a few times. V is TRBV20-1 and J is TRBJ2-1; D unclear. From germline, CDR1 is DFQATT and CDR2 SNEGSKA (reference sequence). V was trimmed by 5 bases and J by 0 bases, leaving 14 bases between them. The CDR3 extends over 15 amino acids. CDR3 coding DNA: TGCAGTGCTGTTGAAGCACCGAGCTCCTACAATGAGCAGTTCTTC. Amino acid sequence: CSAVEAPSSYNEQFF.

J is TRBJ2-7 and V is TRBV12-3 or TRBV12-4, with D possibly matching TRBD1 (6 bases). V lost 6 bases to trimming and J lost 7 bases, with 13 bases between them. The CDR3 is made up of 12 amino acids. CDR3 nucleotides: TGTGCCAGCAGGACAGGAGGAGGTGAGCAGTACTTC. It encodes CASRTGGGEQYF.

The V gene is TRBV19, the J gene TRBJ2-1; no reliable D call. This CDR3 is 11 amino acids long. CDR1 is LNHDA, CDR2 SQIVND, per germline (reference sequence). V lost 5 bases and J 9 bases, leaving 8 bases between the germline ends. The CDR3 nucleotides read TGTGCCAGTAGTCGGTCGAGTGAGCAGTTCTTC. Translation gives CASSRSSEQFF.

The V and J genes are TRBV20-1 and TRBJ2-3; 9 bases fit TRBD2. There are 16 residues in the CDR3. V gave up 1 base and J gave up 0 bases; unmatched junction bases: 5. Germline values: CDR1 DFQATT, CDR2 SNEGSKA (reference sequence). CDR3 sequence reads: CSARALAGISTDTQYF. DNA for the CDR3: TGCAGTGCTAGAGCTCTAGCGGGGATAAGCACAGATACGCAGTATTTT.

The chain employs TRBV20-1 and TRBJ2-7; the D gene is possibly TRBD2 (6 bases). The CDR3 loop spans 14 amino acids. V lost 5 bases and J 6 bases, leaving 20 bases between the germline ends. Germline CDR1 DFQATT, CDR2 SNEGSKA (reference sequence). CDR3 DNA sequence: TGCAGTGCTGCAAGGGAGGCCGTCCTAGGCGAGCAGTACTTC. Translated, it gives CSAAREAVLGEQYF.

For this clonotype: It may be a read error: a sequence one base away is much more abundant. This CDR3 fails to terminate in the conserved phenylalanine or tryptophan, so it likely reflects a read error. The chain joins TRBV5-5 to TRBJ2-3; D remains unclear. V lost 7 bases, J lost 6 bases, and 9 bases lay in between. Germline V CDR1 and CDR2: SGHKS, YYEKEE (reference sequence). CDR3 length: 11 residues. The CDR3 DNA follows: TGTGCCAGCGGCTACGACGATACGCAGTATCTT. Protein sequence: CASGYDDTQYL.

Only a few counts were recorded for this clonotype. The genes are TRBV11-2 and TRBJ2-3; tentatively, D is TRBD2 (6 bases). Trimming took 1 base from V and 3 from J, leaving 20 bases between them. The CDR3 runs to 18 residues. In germline, CDR1 is SGHAT, CDR2 FQNNGV. In DNA form, the CDR3 reads TGTGCCAGCAGCTTAGTGGGCAGGCTGGGACTCCTTACAGATACGCAGTATTTT. Translation: CASSLVGRLGLLTDTQYF. The whole variable domain, filled in from reference TRBV11-2 and TRBJ2-3, reads EAGVAQSPRYKIIEKRQSVAFWCNPISGHATLYWYQQILGQGPKLLIQFQNNGVVDDSQLPKDRFSAERLKGVDSTLKIQPAKLEDSAVYLCASSLVGRLGLLTDTQYFGPGTRLTVL.

J is TRBJ2-2 and V is TRBV28; D possibly uses TRBD1 or TRBD2 (5 bases each). Germline CDR1 MDHEN, CDR2 SYDVKM. V dropped 2 bases and J dropped 2 bases, with 15 bases sitting between them. The CDR3 spans 17 residues. The CDR3 nucleotides read TGTGCCAGCAGTTTACGAGGGATGGACATTAACACCGGGGAGCTGTTTTTT. Its protein is CASSLRGMDINTGELFF.

This clonotype was observed a handful of times. The chain has TRBV6-1 and TRBJ2-3; 10 positions agree with TRBD2. V was pared by 6 bases and J by 1 base, with 4 bases of the junction left unmatched. The CDR3 contains 15 residues. The V gene's germline CDR1 is MNHNS and CDR2 SASEGT. The CDR3 DNA reads as TGTGCCAGCAGCCGCGGACTAGCGGGCACAGATACGCAGTATTTT. Its translation: CASSRGLAGTDTQYF.

This clonotype was detected ten times or more. The chain combines TRBV10-3 with TRBJ2-3; weak D call: TRBD2 (6 bases). Between the trimmed V and J ends, which lost 3 bases and 6 bases, there was a span of 13 bases. The CDR3 runs 14 residues. From germline, CDR1 is ENHRY and CDR2 SYGVKD. The CDR3 DNA reads TGTGCCATCAGTGAATGGGAGGTAGGGGATACGCAGTATTTT. Amino acid sequence: CAISEWEVGDTQYF.

This clonotype was detected ten times or more. The chain employs TRBV5-1 and TRBJ2-1; 9 bases align to TRBD2. CDR1 is SGHRS and CDR2 is YFSETQ in the germline V gene. The ends lost 4 bases at V and 9 bases at J; junction bases unmatched: 5. The CDR3 consists of 13 residues. CDR3 protein: CASSLREGAEQFF. CDR3 bases: TGCGCCAGCAGCCTGCGGGAGGGGGCTGAGCAGTTCTTC.

This CDR3 is CASSERTGLGQPQHF. DNA for the CDR3: TGTGCCAGCAGCGAGCGGACAGGGTTGGGTCAGCCCCAGCATTTT. This chain connects TRBV7-2 to TRBJ1-5, with TRBD1 matching 8 bases. Germline CDR1 and CDR2: SGHTA and FQGNSA. V lost 5 bases and J lost 6; bases outside the gene matches: 9. The CDR3 is 15 amino acids.

This clonotype turned up a few times. This chain links TRBV5-1 with TRBJ2-1; D uncertain. V gave up 2 bases and J gave up 3 bases, with 18 bases separating them. Germline CDR1 SGHRS, CDR2 YFSETQ. CDR3 length: 17 residues. CDR3 residues: CASSFKSAVTDYNEQFF. DNA of the CDR3: TGCGCCAGCAGCTTCAAATCGGCTGTGACGGACTACAATGAGCAGTTCTTC.